This section outlines one T cell receptor beta chain sequence together with its context. While CD8+ and CD4+ T cells were isolated negatively, TEMRA cells were enriched by FACS. V lost 0 bases and J 7 bases, leaving 9 bases between the germline ends. The CDR3 runs 14 residues. Germline assignment: CDR1 MNHEY and CDR2 SVGAGI. This sample was included in a study of CD8 T cells in Susac syndrome. The RNA input was roughly 0.5 to 1 ug, and it was reverse transcribed with random hexamers. One entry per CDR3 protein results from TCRdb running MiXCR on the immunoSEQ multiplex PCR reads. The sample contains 50,000 or so distinct CDR3 sequences, about 92% of which appear only once.

This rearrangement joins TRBV6-5 to TRBJ2-2; no definite D call. This TCR was recovered from a human donor with multiple sclerosis. The sample was CD8+ T cells from PBMCs. CDR3 in DNA: TGTGCCAGCAGTTACTCAGGGTTAGGCGGGGAGCTGTTTTTT. Translation: CASSYSGLGGELFF.